This passage covers 2 T cell receptor beta chains from one sample sequenced in a study of fetal regulatory T cell absence and autoimmunity. TCRdb's copy holds only in-frame clones and misses some; the assay was immunoSEQ multiplex PCR. The sample contains 46,000 or so clones, roughly 83% of which appear only once. The material sequenced was cord blood. Source of these receptors: a newborn boy with IPEX syndrome.

The rearrangement links TRBV14 to TRBJ1-6; 8 bases agree with TRBD1. Germline V lookup: CDR1 SGHDN, CDR2 FVKESK. CDR3 length: 18 amino acids. V lost 2 bases to trimming and J lost 2 bases; unmatched junction nucleotides: 8. CDR3 DNA sequence: TGTGCCAGCAGCCAAAAAGTGACAGGGGTGGCCTATAATTCACCCCTCCACTTT. It specifies CASSQKVTGVAYNSPLHF.

The chain couples TRBV12-5 to TRBJ1-1; 7 bases are a match to TRBD1. The V and J ends lost 9 bases and 1 base, in that order; junction bases with no gene match: 5. The germline V gene has CDR1 LGHNT and CDR2 FRNRAP. This CDR3 has 13 amino acids. The CDR3 bases are TGTGCTAGCCGGGGACAGCCGAACACTGAAGCTTTCTTT. As protein: CASRGQPNTEAFF.